The present T cell receptor (beta chain) was sequenced within a study of Ad26.COV2.S vaccination and SARS-CoV-2 variants. Profiled with immunoSEQ multiplex PCR; TCRdb holds only in-frame clones, not every one. Of roughly 510,000 clones in the sample, approximately 88% were seen once. Regarding the study as a whole: For non-spike TCRs, breadth in vaccine recipients resembled that in placebo recipients. The study found higher spike-specific TCR breadth in vaccine than placebo recipients.

Sample treatment: around 19 received Ad26.COV2.S at low or high dose, single or two shots; 5 received placebo; per-sample allocation not given. Sampling was performed 63 days after the first vaccine or placebo injection. In Boston, an adult donor aged 18-55 years took part. Vaccination employed an Ad26 vector expressing the Wuhan-strain SARS-CoV-2 spike. For this clone: Antigen unknown.

CDR3 size: 14 residues. Germline V gene data show CDR1 as SGHTA and CDR2 as FQGNSA. Trimming removed 4 bases from V and 2 bases from J, with 12 bases in between. This receptor was obtained from a person between 18 and 65 years old who received the Ad26.COV2.S COVID-19 vaccine or a placebo. Sample: peripheral blood, taken in a trial of Ad26.COV2.S vaccine versus placebo. The genes are TRBV7-2 and TRBJ2-7, with no clear D. The CDR3 reads CASSSGSSTYEQYF. CDR3 in DNA: TGTGCCAGCAGCTCGGGTTCCAGCACCTACGAGCAGTACTTC.